This record covers a single T cell receptor (beta chain). This record belongs to a study of blood T cell repertoires in COVID-19. Overall study: Material from acute and convalescent COVID-19 was sourced from the United States, Italy and Spain.

Original processing methods: Reference gene primer amplification gave nucleated cell count estimates. Some clones are missing from TCRdb's copy, which holds only in-frame ones; the method was immunoSEQ multiplex PCR. V and J calls and clone size are as listed in that table; D and trimming were resolved from the DNA. The sample comprises about 270,000 clones, around 88% of which are singletons, and around 13% rests with the top ten. Trimming left V 8 bases short and J 9 bases short, with 19 bases between. The CDR3 length is 14 residues. Germline values: CDR1 LGHDT, CDR2 YNNKEL (reference sequence). Enrolled during active infection, Seattle patients were then followed longitudinally.

The sequenced sample was peripheral blood. The rearrangement uses TRBV3-1 (or the pseudogene TRBV3-2) and TRBJ2-2; maybe TRBD1 (5 bases). The sequence came from a woman in her seventies with COVID-19, enrolled during active disease. This CDR3 reads CASSLGPGYRELFF. The CDR3 DNA sequence: TGTGCCAGCTCCTTGGGCCCAGGGTATCGGGAGCTGTTTTTT.